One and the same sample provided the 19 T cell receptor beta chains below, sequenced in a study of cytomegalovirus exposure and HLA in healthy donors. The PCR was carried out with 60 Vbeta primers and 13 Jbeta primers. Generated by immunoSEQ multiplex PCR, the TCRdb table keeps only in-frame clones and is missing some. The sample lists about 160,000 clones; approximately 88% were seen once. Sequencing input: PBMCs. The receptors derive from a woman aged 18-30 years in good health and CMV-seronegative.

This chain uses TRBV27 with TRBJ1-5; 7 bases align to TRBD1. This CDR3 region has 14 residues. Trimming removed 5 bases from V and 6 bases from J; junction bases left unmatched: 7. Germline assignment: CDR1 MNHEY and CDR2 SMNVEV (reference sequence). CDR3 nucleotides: TGTGCCAGCAGTCTCCAGACAGGGTTTCAGCCCCAGCATTTT. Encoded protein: CASSLQTGFQPQHF.

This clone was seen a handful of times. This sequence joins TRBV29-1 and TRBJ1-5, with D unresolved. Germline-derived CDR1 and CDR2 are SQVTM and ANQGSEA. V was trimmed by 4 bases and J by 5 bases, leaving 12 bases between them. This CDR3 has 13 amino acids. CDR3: CSVVEPPDQPQHF. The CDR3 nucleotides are TGCAGCGTTGTAGAACCGCCGGATCAGCCCCAGCATTTT.

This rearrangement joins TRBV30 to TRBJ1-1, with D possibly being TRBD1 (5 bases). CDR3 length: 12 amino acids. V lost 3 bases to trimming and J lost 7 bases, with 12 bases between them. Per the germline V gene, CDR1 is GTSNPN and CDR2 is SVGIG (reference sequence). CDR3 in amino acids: CAWRLPGIEAFF. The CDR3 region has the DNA TGTGCCTGGAGACTTCCAGGGATTGAAGCTTTCTTT.

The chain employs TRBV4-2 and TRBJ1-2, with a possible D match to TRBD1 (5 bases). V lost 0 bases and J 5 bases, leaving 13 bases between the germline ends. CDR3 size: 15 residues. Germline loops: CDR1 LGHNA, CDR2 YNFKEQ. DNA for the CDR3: TGTGCCAGCAGCCAAGATCAGGGTGGGATATATGGCTACACCTTC. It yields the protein CASSQDQGGIYGYTF.

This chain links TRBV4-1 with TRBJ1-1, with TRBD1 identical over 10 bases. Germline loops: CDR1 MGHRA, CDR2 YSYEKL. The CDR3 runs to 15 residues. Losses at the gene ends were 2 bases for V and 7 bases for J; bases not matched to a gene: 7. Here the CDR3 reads CASSQSGQGGDEAFF. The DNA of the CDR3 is TGCGCCAGCAGCCAAAGTGGACAGGGGGGTGATGAAGCTTTCTTT.

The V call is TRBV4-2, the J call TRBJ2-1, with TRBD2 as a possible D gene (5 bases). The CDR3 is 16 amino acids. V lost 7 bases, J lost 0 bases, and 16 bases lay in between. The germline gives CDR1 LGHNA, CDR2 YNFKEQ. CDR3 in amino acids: CASTREGSGSYNEQFF. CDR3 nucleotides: TGTGCCAGCACCCGCGAGGGATCAGGCTCCTACAATGAGCAGTTCTTC.

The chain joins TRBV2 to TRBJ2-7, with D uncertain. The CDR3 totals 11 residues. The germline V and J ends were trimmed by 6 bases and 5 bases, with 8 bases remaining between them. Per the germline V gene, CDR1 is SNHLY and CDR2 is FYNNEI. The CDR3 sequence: CASRFYDEQYF. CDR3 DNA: TGTGCCAGCAGGTTCTATGACGAGCAGTACTTC.

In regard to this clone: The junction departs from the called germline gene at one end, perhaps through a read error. The CDR3 region is CSSSPGRVKEETQYF. In nucleotides, the CDR3 is TGTTCCAGCAGTCCGGGGAGAGTTAAGGAAGAGACCCAGTACTTC. V gene TRBV7-9 combines with J gene TRBJ2-5; D perhaps matches TRBD2 (5 bases). CDR3 size: 15 residues. Germline CDR1 reads SEHNR; CDR2 reads FQNEAQ (reference sequence).

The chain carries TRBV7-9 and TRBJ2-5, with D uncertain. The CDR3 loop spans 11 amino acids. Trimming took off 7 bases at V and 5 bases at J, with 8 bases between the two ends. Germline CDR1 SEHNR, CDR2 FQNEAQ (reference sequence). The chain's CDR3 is CASTLRETQYF. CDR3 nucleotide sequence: TGTGCCAGCACCCTTCGGGAGACCCAGTACTTC.

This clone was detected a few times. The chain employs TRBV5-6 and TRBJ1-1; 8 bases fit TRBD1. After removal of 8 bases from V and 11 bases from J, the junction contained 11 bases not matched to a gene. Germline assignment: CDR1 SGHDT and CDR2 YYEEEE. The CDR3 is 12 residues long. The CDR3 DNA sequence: TGTGCCAGTCTACTACAACAGGGGGTTGCTTTCTTT. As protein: CASLLQQGVAFF. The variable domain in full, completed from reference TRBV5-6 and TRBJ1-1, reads DAGVTQSPTHLIKTRGQQVTLRCSPKSGHDTVSWYQQALGQGPQFIFQYYEEEERQRGNFPDRFSGHQFPNYSSELNVNALLLGDSALYLCASLLQQGVAFFGQGTRLTVV.

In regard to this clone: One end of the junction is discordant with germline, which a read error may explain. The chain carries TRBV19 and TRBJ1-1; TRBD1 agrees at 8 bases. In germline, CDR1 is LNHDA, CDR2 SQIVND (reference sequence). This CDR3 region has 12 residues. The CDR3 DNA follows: TGTGCCAGTTCTCATCCACAGGGGGGCCGAAGCTTT. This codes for CASSHPQGGRSF.

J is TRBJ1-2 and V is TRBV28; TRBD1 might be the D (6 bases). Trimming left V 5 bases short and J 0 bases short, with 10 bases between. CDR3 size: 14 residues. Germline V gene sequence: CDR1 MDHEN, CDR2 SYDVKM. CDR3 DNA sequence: TGTGCCAGCAGTGAACGGGACACTAACTATGGCTACACCTTC. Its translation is CASSERDTNYGYTF.

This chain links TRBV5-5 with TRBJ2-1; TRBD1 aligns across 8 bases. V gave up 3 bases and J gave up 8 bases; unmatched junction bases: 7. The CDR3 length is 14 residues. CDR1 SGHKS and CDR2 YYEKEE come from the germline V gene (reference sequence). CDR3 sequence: CASSSGTGVDEQFF. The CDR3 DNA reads TGTGCCAGCAGCTCCGGGACAGGTGTCGATGAGCAGTTCTTC. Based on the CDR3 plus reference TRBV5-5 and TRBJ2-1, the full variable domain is DAGVTQSPTHLIKTRGQQVTLRCSPISGHKSVSWYQQVLGQGPQFIFQYYEKEERGRGNFPDRFSARQFPNYSSELNVNALLLGDSALYLCASSSGTGVDEQFFGPGTRLTVL.

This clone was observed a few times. The CDR3 DNA reads as TGTGCCAGCAGTTTATCTTCCGGGACAGGGTTCTACAATGAGCAGTTCTTC. This codes for CASSLSSGTGFYNEQFF. The chain recombines TRBV27 with TRBJ2-1; 9 bases match TRBD1. Germline values: CDR1 MNHEY, CDR2 SMNVEV (reference sequence). Losses at the gene ends were 0 bases for V and 3 bases for J; bases not matched to a gene: 6. The CDR3 spans 17 residues.

CDR3 sequence: CASSYGSMARGYTF. The DNA for the CDR3 is TGTGCCAGTAGTTACGGCTCAATGGCGAGGGGCTACACCTTC. V is TRBV19 and J is TRBJ1-2, with D unresolved. The CDR3 is 14 residues long. V lost 5 bases to trimming and J lost 8 bases, with 18 bases between them. Germline CDR1 is LNHDA and CDR2 is SQIVND (reference sequence).

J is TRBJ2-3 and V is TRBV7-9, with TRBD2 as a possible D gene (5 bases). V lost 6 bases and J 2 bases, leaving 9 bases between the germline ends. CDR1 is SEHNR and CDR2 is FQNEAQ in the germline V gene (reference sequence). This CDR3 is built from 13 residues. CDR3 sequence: CASRGDYTDTQYF. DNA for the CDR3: TGTGCCAGCAGGGGTGACTACACAGATACGCAGTATTTT.

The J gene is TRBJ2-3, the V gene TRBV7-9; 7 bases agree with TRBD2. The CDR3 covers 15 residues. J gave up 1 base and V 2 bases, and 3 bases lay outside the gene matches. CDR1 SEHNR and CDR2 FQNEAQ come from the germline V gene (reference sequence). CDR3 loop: CASSLSSGGTDTQYF. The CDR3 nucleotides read TGTGCCAGCAGCTTATCCAGCGGGGGCACAGATACGCAGTATTTT.

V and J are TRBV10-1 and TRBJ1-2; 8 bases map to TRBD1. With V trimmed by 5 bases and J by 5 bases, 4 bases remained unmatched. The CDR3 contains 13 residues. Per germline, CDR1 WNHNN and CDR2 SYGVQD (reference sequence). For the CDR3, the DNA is TGCGCCAGCAGTAACAGGGGGACTTATGGCTACACCTTC. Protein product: CASSNRGTYGYTF.

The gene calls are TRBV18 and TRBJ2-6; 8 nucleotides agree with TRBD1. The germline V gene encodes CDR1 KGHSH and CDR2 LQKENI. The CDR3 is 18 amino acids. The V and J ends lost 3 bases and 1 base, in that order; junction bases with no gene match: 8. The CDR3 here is CASSPIGQGQSGANVLTF. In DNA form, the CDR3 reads TGTGCCAGCTCACCGATAGGACAGGGACAATCTGGGGCCAACGTCCTGACTTTC.